This T cell receptor (beta chain) was captured in a study of T cells in localized non-small cell lung cancer. Clones were sequenced by immunoSEQ multiplex PCR, and TCRdb holds only the in-frame ones, with some missing. This table holds 21,000 or so clones, approximately 81% found once. Study-wide results and limits: The study found T cell clonality highest in uninvolved adjacent lung, above tumor.

This clone was recorded a few times. Antigen specificity is unknown. The receptor was isolated from a woman aged 40 to 75 with stage II squamous cell lung carcinoma. The specimen was PBMCs, collected before any cancer treatment.

The CDR3, as DNA: TGCAGCGTACGCCGTGATGGGCAGGAGATGTCTGAAGCTTTCTTT. This sequence encodes CSVRRDGQEMSEAFF. This chain connects TRBV29-1 to TRBJ1-1; D is unclear. CDR1 SQVTM and CDR2 ANQGSEA come from the germline V gene. V lost 6 bases, J lost 6 bases, and 23 bases lay in between. This CDR3 contains 15 residues.